This T cell receptor (beta chain) was sequenced during a study of blood T cells in healthy people across ages. A second PCR of about 6 to 12 cycles used a sample-barcoded 5' primer and a J-beta primer mix. TCRdb used MiXCR to reprocess the 5' RACE reads, holding one entry per CDR3 protein. The table records 1,300,000 or so distinct CDR3 sequences, approximately 59% of them present only once. Germline V gene lookup returns CDR1 SGHRS and CDR2 YFSETQ. V was shortened by 4 bases and J by 4 bases, with 11 bases between the two germline ends. This CDR3 is 13 amino acids long. J is TRBJ1-1 and V is TRBV5-1, with D possibly TRBD1 on 5 matching bases. The clonotype was recovered from a young man in good health. The sequencing sample was made of blood. CDR3 nucleotide sequence: TGCGCCAGCAGCGTTTCAGGGTTCACTGAAGCTTTCTTT. This gives the protein CASSVSGFTEAFF.